Listed below are T cell receptor beta chains from one sample, sequenced in a study of blood T cell repertoires in COVID-19. TCRdb keeps only in-frame clones here, not all; method: immunoSEQ multiplex PCR. The sample has about 30,000 clones; about 92% are singletons. Sequencing was performed on peripheral blood. The receptors originated from a man aged 50-60 years with active COVID-19. Each CDR3 is given with its conserved first and last residue. A D gene is named only where the DNA matches it firmly. Clone size is stated in some rows and not others, as once, few, many or a class when expanded.

clone_size	v_call	j_call	d_call	cdr3_length	cdr3_nt	cdr3_aa
-	TRBV7-9	TRBJ2-6	TRBD1	16	TGTGCCAGCAGCCCCCAAACAGGGGCTGGGGCCAACGTCCTGACTTTC	CASSPQTGAGANVLTF
-	TRBV5-1	TRBJ2-7	TRBD2	18	TGCGCCAGGAGGATAGCGGGAGTTGGGGGCCATACACCCTACGAGCAGTACTTC	CARRIAGVGGHTPYEQYF
-	TRBV5-1	TRBJ1-1	TRBD1	14	TGCGCCAGCAGCTCTACAGGGGTGAACACTGAAGCTTTCTTT	CASSSTGVNTEAFF
-	TRBV11-2	TRBJ2-3	-	14	TGTGCCAGCAGCTTTACAGGACCCACAGATACGCAGTATTTT	CASSFTGPTDTQYF
-	TRBV7-2	TRBJ1-2	-	13	TGTGCCAGCAGCTTAGGTGGGACACTTGGCTACACCTTC	CASSLGGTLGYTF
-	TRBV12-5	TRBJ2-3	TRBD2	17	TGTGCTAGTGGTTTGGTACGACTAGCGGGGGGGCCGGATACGCAGTATTTT	CASGLVRLAGGPDTQYF
-	TRBV24-1	TRBJ1-2	-	14	TGTGCCACCAGTGAGGCAGGATACAACTATGGCTACACCTTC	CATSEAGYNYGYTF
once	TRBV5-1	TRBJ1-4	TRBD1	12	TGCGCCAGCAGGACAGGGAATGAAAAACTGTTTTTT	CASRTGNEKLFF
-	TRBV5-4	TRBJ2-7	TRBD2	14	TGTGCCAGCAGAGAGGGACTAGCGGGAGCCGAGCAGTACTTC	CASREGLAGAEQYF
-	TRBV28	TRBJ2-7	-	15	TGTGCCAGCAGCCTAAACGACGGGGTTCTCTACGAGCAGTACTTC	CASSLNDGVLYEQYF
-	TRBV7-3	TRBJ1-1	-	13	TGTGCCAGCAGCTTAGGGACAAGTAATGAAGCTTTCTTT	CASSLGTSNEAFF
-	TRBV27	TRBJ1-1	TRBD1	17	TGTGCCAGCAGGCATTATAGACAGGGGGTGGGAATCACTGAAGCTTTCTTT	CASRHYRQGVGITEAFF
once	TRBV25-1	TRBJ1-1	TRBD1	15	TGTGCCAGCAGTGAATATCAGGGGGTTGGCACTGAAGCTTTCTTT	CASSEYQGVGTEAFF
once	TRBV4-1	TRBJ2-7	-	16	TGCGCCAGCAGCCAAGATGCTAGCCGACGTCCCTACGAGCAGTACTTC	CASSQDASRRPYEQYF
-	TRBV28	TRBJ2-2	-	15	TGTGCCAGCAGGAAGGGCAGGGCGAACACCGGGGAGCTGTTTTTT	CASRKGRANTGELFF
-	TRBV3-1/TRBV3-2	TRBJ2-3	TRBD2	17	TGTGCCAGCAGCCAAGGTCGAGCGGGAGGACACACAGATACGCAGTATTTT	CASSQGRAGGHTDTQYF
-	TRBV18	TRBJ1-1	-	13	TGTGCCAGCTCACCACAGGGGTACACTGAAGCTTTCTTT	CASSPQGYTEAFF
-	TRBV6-5	TRBJ1-1	-	15	TGTGCCAGCAGTTACGGACAGCCGGACGACACTGAAGCTTTCTTT	CASSYGQPDDTEAFF
-	TRBV24-1	TRBJ2-3	TRBD1	16	TGTGCCACCAGTGACGAACAGGGGTCGGGTACAGATACGCAGTATTTT	CATSDEQGSGTDTQYF
-	TRBV27	TRBJ1-1	TRBD1	15	TGTGCCAGCAGTCTCGGGACAGGGTTAGGTTCTGAAGCTTTCTTT	CASSLGTGLGSEAFF
-	TRBV24-1	TRBJ2-7	-	11	TGTGCCACCAGTGACGGGTACGAGCAGTACTTC	CATSDGYEQYF
-	TRBV4-2	TRBJ2-7	TRBD2	13	TGTGCCAGCAGCCCGGGACTAGCCCACGAGCAGTACTTC	CASSPGLAHEQYF
-	TRBV7-6	TRBJ2-3	-	15	TGTGCCAGCAGCCTCGGCCCACAGAGCACAGATACGCAGTATTTT	CASSLGPQSTDTQYF
once	TRBV3-1/TRBV3-2	TRBJ2-3	TRBD2	21	TGTGCCAGCAGCCATTTTTTGGCGACCCCTACTAGCGGGAAGAGCACAGATACGCAGTATTTT	CASSHFLATPTSGKSTDTQYF
-	TRBV5-1	TRBJ2-5	-	14	TGCGCCAGCAGACTGCAGGGGTCTCAAGAGACCCAGTACTTC	CASRLQGSQETQYF
few	TRBV2	TRBJ2-5	TRBD2	15	TGTGCCAGCAGCGCCCCGCGGGGGGGGTCGGAGACCCAGTACTTC	CASSAPRGGSETQYF
-	TRBV11-2	TRBJ1-1	-	12	TGTGCCAGCAGCACGCAACAGGGTAAAGCTTTCTTT	CASSTQQGKAFF